This T cell receptor (beta chain) was identified in a study of beta chain features in type 1 diabetes. Across the study: Patients shared similar age, gender and cell yields with healthy donors.

All of the isolated RNA was reverse transcribed, so expressed TCRB transcripts were sequenced. About 3.6 million reads was the average for naive, central memory and regulatory T cell samples. Data came from immunoSEQ multiplex PCR; TCRdb stores just in-frame clones and leaves some out. The table has 130,000 to 150,000 clones, about 13% seen once. Findings and limits, study-wide: A moderate, significant TCRB CDR3 shortening appeared in type 1 diabetes across four CD4+ subsets. Any role of HLA type in TCRB rearrangement remained unresolved here.

Regarding this clone: The target antigen is unknown. The sample carries other DNA sequences with the same CDR3.

Sorting gave populations that all exceeded 95% purity. This CDR3 has 12 amino acids. V gave up 5 bases and J gave up 2 bases, with 5 bases separating them. Germline CDR1 reads SGHTA; CDR2 reads FQGNSA. The origin of this receptor is a young man with type 1 diabetes. This chain connects TRBV7-2 to TRBJ2-3; D gene ambiguous. Sequencing was performed on central memory CD4+ T cells from blood. The CDR3 spells CASSLPTDTQYF. The CDR3 DNA is TGTGCCAGCAGCCTTCCCACAGATACGCAGTATTTT.